This TCR beta chain was sequenced in a study of regulatory T cells in long-lasting Graves disease. The overall study: The criterion for persistent Graves' disease was over 5 years of antithyroid drugs with positive TSH receptor antibodies. Study-level findings and limits: Persistent Graves' patients showed less TCR diversity than newly diagnosed patients showed. Preferential use of TRBV28, TRBJ1-2 and TRBJ2-5 was seen in persistent disease.

Arm-PCR of CDR3 regions and iRepertoire HTBI primers were the basis on which TCR beta libraries were built. TCRdb recomputed calls from the multiplex PCR reads with MiXCR, one row per CDR3 protein. The sample carries 350,000 to 500,000 distinct CDR3 sequences, 21% recorded once. This clonotype came up a few times. Antigen: not known. Germline V gene sequence: CDR1 SGHRS, CDR2 YFSETQ. CDR3 length equals 16 residues. After removal of 4 bases from V and 3 bases from J, the junction contained 10 bases not matched to a gene. As for time point: persistent/refractory GD, antithyroid drugs over 5 years with positive TRAb. TCR sequences were obtained from RNA taken from PBMCs.

This TCR derives from a female donor with Graves disease. Here the sequenced sample was peripheral blood mononuclear cells (PBMCs), taken when the disease was refractory, from a patient treated with antithyroid drugs. This chain connects TRBV5-1 to TRBJ2-7, with 10 bases aligning to TRBD2. The CDR3 here is CASSPGLAEDFYEQYF. Written as DNA, the CDR3 is TGCGCCAGCAGCCCCGGACTAGCGGAGGATTTCTACGAGCAGTACTTC. The variable domain in full, with the rest retrieved from reference TRBV5-1 and TRBJ2-7, is KAGVTQTPRYLIKTRGQQVTLSCSPISGHRSVSWYQQTPGQGLQFLFEYFSETQRNKGNFPGRFSGRQFSNSRSEMNVSTLELGDSALYLCASSPGLAEDFYEQYFGPGTRLTVT.